This TCR beta chain was recorded in a study of response to subunit inactivated influenza vaccine. Study observations and caveats: It was suggested by the authors that few new T cells are recruited by each seasonal influenza vaccination.

This clonotype showed up just a few times. Its matching antigen is unknown. The CDR3 contains 15 residues. Trimming took 3 bases from V and 4 from J, leaving 12 bases between them. Via MiXCR, TCRdb re-called the RT-PCR reads, giving one row per CDR3 protein. The sample gives about 780,000 distinct CDR3 sequences, less than 20% of which show up once; approximately 11% is in the top ten. This clonotype was obtained from a man aged 45-65 years who received an inactivated influenza vaccine. This sample comprised PBMCs from blood, obtained roughly 5 days after vaccination. This chain connects TRBV12-3 or TRBV12-4 to TRBJ2-2; D possibly matches TRBD1 or TRBD2 (6 bases each). DNA for the CDR3: TGTGCCAGCAGTTTCCGGGGGCCAGGCACCGGGGAGCTGTTTTTT. Amino acid sequence: CASSFRGPGTGELFF.